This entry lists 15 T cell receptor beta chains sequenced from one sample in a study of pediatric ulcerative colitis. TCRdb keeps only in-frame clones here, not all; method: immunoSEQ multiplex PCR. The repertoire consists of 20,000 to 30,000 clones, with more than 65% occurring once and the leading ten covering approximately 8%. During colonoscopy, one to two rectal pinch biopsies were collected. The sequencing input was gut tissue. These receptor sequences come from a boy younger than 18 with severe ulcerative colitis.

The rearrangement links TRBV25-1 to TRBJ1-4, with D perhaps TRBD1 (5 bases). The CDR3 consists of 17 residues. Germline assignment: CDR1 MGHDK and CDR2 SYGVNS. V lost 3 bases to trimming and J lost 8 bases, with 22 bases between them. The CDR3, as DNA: TGTGCCAGCAGTGATGAAAGGAGTCGGGACGGGGACGAAAAACTGTTTTTT. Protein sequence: CASSDERSRDGDEKLFF.

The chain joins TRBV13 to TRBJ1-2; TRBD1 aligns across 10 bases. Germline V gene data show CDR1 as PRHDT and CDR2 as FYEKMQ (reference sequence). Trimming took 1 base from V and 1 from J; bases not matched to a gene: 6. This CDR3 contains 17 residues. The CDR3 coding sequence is TGTGCCAGCAGCTTAGTGACAGGGGGCGATGTTAACTATGGCTACACCTTC. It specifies CASSLVTGGDVNYGYTF.

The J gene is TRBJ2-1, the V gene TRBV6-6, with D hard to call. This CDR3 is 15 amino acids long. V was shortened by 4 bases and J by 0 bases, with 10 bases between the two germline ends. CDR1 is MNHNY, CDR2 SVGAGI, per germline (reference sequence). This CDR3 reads CASSFSDFSYNEQFF. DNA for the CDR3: TGTGCCAGCAGTTTCAGCGATTTCTCCTACAATGAGCAGTTCTTC.

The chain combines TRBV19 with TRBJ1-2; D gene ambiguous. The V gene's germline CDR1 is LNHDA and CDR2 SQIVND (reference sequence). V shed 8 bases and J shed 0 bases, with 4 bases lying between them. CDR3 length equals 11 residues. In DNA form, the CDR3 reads TGTGCCAGTGGAACTAACTATGGCTACACCTTC. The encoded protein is CASGTNYGYTF.

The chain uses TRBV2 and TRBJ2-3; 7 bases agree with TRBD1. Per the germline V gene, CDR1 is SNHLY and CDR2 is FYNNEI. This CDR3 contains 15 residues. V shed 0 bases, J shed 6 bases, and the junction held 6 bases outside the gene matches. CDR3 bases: TGTGCCAGCAGTGAAGCTGGGACAGAGCGGGATACGCAGTATTTT. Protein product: CASSEAGTERDTQYF.

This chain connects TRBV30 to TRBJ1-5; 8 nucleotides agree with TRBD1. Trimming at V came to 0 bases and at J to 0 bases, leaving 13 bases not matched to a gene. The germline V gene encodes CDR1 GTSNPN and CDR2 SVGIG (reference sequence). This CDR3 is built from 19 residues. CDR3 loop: CAWSVPAGGYLYSNQPQHF. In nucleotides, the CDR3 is TGTGCCTGGAGTGTACCGGCAGGGGGCTACCTTTATAGCAATCAGCCCCAGCATTTT.

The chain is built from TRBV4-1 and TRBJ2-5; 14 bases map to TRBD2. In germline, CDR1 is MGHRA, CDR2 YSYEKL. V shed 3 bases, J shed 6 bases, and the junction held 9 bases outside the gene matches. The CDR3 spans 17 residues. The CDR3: CASSQAGTSGSKKTQYF. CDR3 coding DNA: TGCGCCAGCAGCCAGGCCGGGACTAGCGGGAGCAAAAAGACCCAGTACTTC.

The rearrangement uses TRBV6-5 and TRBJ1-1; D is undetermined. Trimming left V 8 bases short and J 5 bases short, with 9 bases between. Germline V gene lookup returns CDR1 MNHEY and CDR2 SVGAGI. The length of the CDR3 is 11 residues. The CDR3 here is CASSDETEAFF. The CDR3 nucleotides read TGTGCCAGCTCGGACGAAACTGAAGCTTTCTTT.

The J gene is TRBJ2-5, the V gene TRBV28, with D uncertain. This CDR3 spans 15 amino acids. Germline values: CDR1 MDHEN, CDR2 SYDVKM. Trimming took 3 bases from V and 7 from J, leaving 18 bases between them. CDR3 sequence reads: CASSFDPSRWGTQYF. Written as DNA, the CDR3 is TGTGCCAGCAGTTTCGATCCCTCCCGTTGGGGGACCCAGTACTTC.

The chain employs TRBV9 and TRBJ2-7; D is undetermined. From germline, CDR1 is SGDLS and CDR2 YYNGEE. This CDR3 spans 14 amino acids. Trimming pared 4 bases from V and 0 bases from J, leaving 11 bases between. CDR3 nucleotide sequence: TGTGCCAGCAGCCTCCTTGGGGACTCCTACGAGCAGTACTTC. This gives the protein CASSLLGDSYEQYF.

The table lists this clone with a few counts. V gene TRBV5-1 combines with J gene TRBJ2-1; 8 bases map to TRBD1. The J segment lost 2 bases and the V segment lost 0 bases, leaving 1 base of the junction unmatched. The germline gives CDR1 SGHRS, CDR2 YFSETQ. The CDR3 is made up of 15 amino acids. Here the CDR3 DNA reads TGCGCCAGCAGCTTGGCGACAGGGGCCTACAATGAGCAGTTCTTC. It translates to CASSLATGAYNEQFF.

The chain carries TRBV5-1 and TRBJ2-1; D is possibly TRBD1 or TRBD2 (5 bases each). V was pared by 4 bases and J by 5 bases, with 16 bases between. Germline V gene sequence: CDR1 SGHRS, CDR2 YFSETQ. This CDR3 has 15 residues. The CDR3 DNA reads TGCGCCAGCAGCCTAACAGGTGGGGAGAACAATGAGCAGTTCTTC. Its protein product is CASSLTGGENNEQFF. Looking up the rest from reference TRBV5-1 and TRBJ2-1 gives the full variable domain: KAGVTQTPRYLIKTRGQQVTLSCSPISGHRSVSWYQQTPGQGLQFLFEYFSETQRNKGNFPGRFSGRQFSNSRSEMNVSTLELGDSALYLCASSLTGGENNEQFFGPGTRLTVL.

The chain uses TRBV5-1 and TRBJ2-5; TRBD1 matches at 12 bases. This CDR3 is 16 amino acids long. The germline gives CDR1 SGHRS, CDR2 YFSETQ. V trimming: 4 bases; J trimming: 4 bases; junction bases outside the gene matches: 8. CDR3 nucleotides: TGCGCCAGCAGCCCTAGGGACAGGGGGCAAGCAGAGACCCAGTACTTC. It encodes CASSPRDRGQAETQYF.

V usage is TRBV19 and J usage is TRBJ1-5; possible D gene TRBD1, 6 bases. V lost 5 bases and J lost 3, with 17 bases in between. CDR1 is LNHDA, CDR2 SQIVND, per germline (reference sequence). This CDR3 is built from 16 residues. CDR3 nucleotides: TGTGCCAGTAGTGAAACAGGGTATGGAATCAATCAGCCCCAGCATTTT. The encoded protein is CASSETGYGINQPQHF.

CDR3 loop: CASSGTRGHNEQFF. The DNA of the CDR3 is TGTGCCAGCAGCGGGACTAGGGGCCACAATGAGCAGTTCTTC. V is TRBV9 and J is TRBJ2-1; 7 positions match TRBD2. Germline lookup yields CDR1 SGDLS and CDR2 YYNGEE. J lost 5 bases, V lost 3 bases, and 5 bases had no gene match. The CDR3 totals 14 residues.